The 5 T cell receptor beta chains presented below share a single source sample, sequenced in a study of molecular identifiers for immune sequencing clone quantification. TCRdb reprocessed the PCR reads via MiXCR and lists one record per CDR3 protein. The sample includes hundreds of thousands of distinct CDR3 sequences, about 22% of them seen just once. Source material: naive CD8+ T cells from blood, with Jurkat cell RNA spiked in. Noted subset: FACS-sorted CD8+CD4-CCR7+CD45RA+ naive T cells. The receptors were sampled from a human donor in good health. Some libraries in this study had Jurkat cell RNA spiked in.

This clonotype was seen more than once but under ten times. V and J are TRBV2 and TRBJ2-6; tentatively, D is TRBD1 or TRBD2 (6 bases each). V lost 8 bases and J lost 0, with 17 bases in between. CDR1 and CDR2 (germline): SNHLY, FYNNEI. This CDR3 is built from 17 residues. Here the CDR3 reads CASGPKGGDSGANVLTF. CDR3 DNA: TGTGCCAGCGGCCCTAAGGGGGGAGACTCTGGGGCCAACGTCCTGACTTTC.

A remark on this clonotype: A much larger clone sits a single nucleotide away, making a read error possible. The chain couples TRBV7-2 to TRBJ2-7; D remains ambiguous. In germline, CDR1 is SGHTA, CDR2 FQGNSA. CDR3 length: 15 amino acids. The CDR3 here is CASSLDSGQVYVQYF. In DNA, the CDR3 is TGTGCCAGCAGCTTAGATTCCGGGCAAGTCTACGTGCAGTACTTC. Using reference TRBV7-2 and TRBJ2-7 for the parts outside the CDR3, the full variable domain is GAGVSQSPSNKVTEKGKDVELRCDPISGHTALYWYRQSLGQGLEFLIYFQGNSAPDKSGLPSDRFSAERTGGSVSTLTIQRTQQEDSAVYLCASSLDSGQVYVQYFGPGTRLTVT.

The rearrangement uses TRBV30 and TRBJ2-7; no reliable D call. This CDR3 has 11 amino acids. Per the germline V gene, CDR1 is GTSNPN and CDR2 is SVGIG (reference sequence). Trimming left V 2 bases short and J 2 bases short, with 4 bases between. DNA for the CDR3: TGTGCCTGGAGTTCGGCCTACGAGCAGTACTTC. Translating gives CAWSSAYEQYF. Variable domain in full (rest from reference TRBV30 and TRBJ2-7): SQTIHQWPATLVQPVGSPLSLECTVEGTSNPNLYWYRQAAGRGLQLLFYSVGIGQISSEVPQNLSASRPQDRQFILSSKKLLLSDSGFYLCAWSSAYEQYFGPGTRLTVT.

This sequence joins TRBV5-1 and TRBJ2-3; unclear D gene. The CDR3 runs to 14 residues. V lost 0 bases and J 6 bases, leaving 11 bases between the germline ends. The V gene's germline CDR1 is SGHRS and CDR2 YFSETQ. The CDR3 loop is CASSLASPEDTQYF. CDR3 nucleotide sequence: TGCGCCAGCAGCTTGGCAAGCCCGGAGGATACGCAGTATTTT.

A note on this clonotype: This may be a read error, as it is one base from a much larger clone. The V gene is TRBV7-9, the J gene TRBJ2-7, with TRBD1 matching over 9 bases. The CDR3 loop spans 14 amino acids. With V trimmed by 5 bases and J by 9 bases, 11 bases remained unmatched. The germline V gene has CDR1 SEHNR and CDR2 FQNEAQ (reference sequence). The CDR3 protein is CASSPGQGMDGQYF. The CDR3 DNA reads TGTGCCAGCAGCCCCGGACAGGGGATGGACGGGCAGTACTTC. The full variable domain, completed using reference TRBV7-9 and TRBJ2-7, is DTGVSQNPRHKITKRGQNVTFRCDPISEHNRLYWYRQTLGQGPEFLTYFQNEAQLEKSRLLSDRFSAERPKGSFSTLEIQRTEQGDSAMYLCASSPGQGMDGQYFGPGTRLTVT.